The text below deals with one T cell receptor (beta chain). The target antigen is unknown. The sample is drawn from a study of cytomegalovirus exposure and HLA in healthy donors. Overall study results and limits: According to an earlier analysis, most TCR beta V segments yielded productive rearrangements about 87% or about 30% of the time.

With 5 bases removed from V and 0 bases from J, the gap between germline ends came to 14 bases. Per the germline V gene, CDR1 is SGHTA and CDR2 is FQGNSA. CDR3 size: 16 residues. Vbeta (60) and Jbeta (13) primers were used in the PCR. Here immunoSEQ multiplex PCR was the method, and the copy in TCRdb shows in-frame clones only, minus some. In the table there are 82,000 or so clones, about 70% of which are singletons. The V and J genes are TRBV7-2 and TRBJ2-1; D perhaps matches TRBD2 (6 bases). This TCR derives from a woman aged 50 to 60 in good health and CMV-seropositive. Sample: PBMCs. The DNA of the CDR3 is TGTGCCAGCAGCACCCAGTTGGGGGGCTCCTACAATGAGCAGTTCTTC. Translating gives CASSTQLGGSYNEQFF.